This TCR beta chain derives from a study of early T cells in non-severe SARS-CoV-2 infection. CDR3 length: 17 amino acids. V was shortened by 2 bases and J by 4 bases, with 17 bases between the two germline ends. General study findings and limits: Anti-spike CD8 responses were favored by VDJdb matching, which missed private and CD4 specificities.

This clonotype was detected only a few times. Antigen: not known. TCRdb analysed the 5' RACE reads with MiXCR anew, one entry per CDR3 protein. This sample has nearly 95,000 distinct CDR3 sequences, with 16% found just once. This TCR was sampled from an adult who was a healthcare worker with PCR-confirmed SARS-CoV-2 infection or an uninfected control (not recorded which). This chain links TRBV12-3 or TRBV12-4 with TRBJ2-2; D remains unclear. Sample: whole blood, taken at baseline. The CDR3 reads CASSLIPPSSPTGELFF. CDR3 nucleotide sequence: TGTGCCAGCAGTTTAATCCCACCATCCAGCCCCACCGGGGAGCTGTTTTTT.